Listed below are T cell receptor beta chains from one sample, sequenced in a study of shared clonotypes between healthy human individuals. The method was immunoSEQ multiplex PCR; TCRdb's version includes in-frame clones alone and lacks a portion of them. The sample includes about 530,000 clones, almost 97% of them seen just once. The sequencing sample was made of naive CD4+ T cells sorted from blood. The receptors stem from a woman in her 30s in good health. CDR3s include the opening cysteine and the closing phenylalanine or tryptophan.

j_call | v_call | cdr3_aa
TRBJ1-2 | TRBV11-2 | CASSFRGESYGYTF
TRBJ2-4 | TRBV18 | CASSPVTSGSMRSKNIQYF
TRBJ2-1 | TRBV2 | CASSPRLAGGSEQFF
TRBJ2-5 | TRBV7-8 | CASSMRRDPSQETQYF
TRBJ1-5 | TRBV28 | CASKGGVSNQPQHF
TRBJ1-6 | TRBV9 | CASSAYGTENSPLHF
TRBJ2-7 | TRBV2 | CAKKQREGPYEQYF
TRBJ2-7 | TRBV13 | CASSLTKLAGTSYEQYF
TRBJ2-3 | TRBV29-1 | CSVSAGLSTDTQYF
TRBJ1-1 | TRBV7-8 | CASSLDRAWGQAFF
TRBJ2-3 | TRBV27 | CASSSRTSSTDTQYF
TRBJ2-1 | TRBV28 | CASNPGLGFYNEQFF
TRBJ1-1 | TRBV5-8 | CASSRMNTEAFF
TRBJ2-3 | TRBV27 | CASSTQRTDTQYF
. | TRBV7-8 | CASSLGSINEQYF
TRBJ2-3 | TRBV27 | CASSPRAATRTDTQYF
TRBJ2-1 | TRBV5-1 | CASAILADSYNEQFF
TRBJ1-1 | TRBV10-3 | CAIQQEPNTEAFF
TRBJ2-7 | TRBV30 | CAWSVNRGLDEQYF
TRBJ2-1 | TRBV28 | CASETGGAGNEQFF
TRBJ2-6 | TRBV4-1 | CASSRTQGAGANVLTF
. | TRBV11-2 | CASSLDGRSPIFGNEQYF
TRBJ1-1 | TRBV6-1 | CASTGWYTEAFF
TRBJ2-1 | TRBV7-7 | CASSFRVGIINEQFF
TRBJ2-1 | TRBV5-8 | CASSLAGRTHNEQFF
TRBJ2-7 | TRBV20-1 | CSASPDSEQYF
TRBJ1-2 | TRBV14 | CASSQVPGGSYGYTF
TRBJ2-2 | TRBV18 | CASSGLNTGELFF
TRBJ2-2 | TRBV18 | CASSPPGQGASGELFF
TRBJ2-2 | TRBV9 | CASSARTGLGELFF
TRBJ1-1 | TRBV28 | CASSALQGRGVNTEAFF
TRBJ2-5 | TRBV7-9 | CASSFVGTRGTQYF
TRBJ2-1 | TRBV29-1 | CSVGGVAGVTEQFF
TRBJ1-1 | TRBV5-1 | CASSLPGMGTEAFF
TRBJ1-2 | TRBV18 | CASSPGTGGLYGYTF
TRBJ2-7 | TRBV11-3 | CASTALLTEQYF
TRBJ2-5 | TRBV15 | CATSRRGGEQYF
TRBJ2-3 | TRBV5-1 | CASSLQTGETDTQYF
TRBJ1-1 | TRBV6-1 | CASSAGQGEGEAFF
TRBJ2-1 | TRBV4-1 | CASSHPPPGGLAGAHEQFF
TRBJ2-1 | TRBV7-2 | CASSSTSGTYNEQFF
TRBJ2-1 | TRBV7-2 | CASSLILDSFVNEQFF
TRBJ1-3 | TRBV5-1 | CASSLVEDSGNTIYF
TRBJ2-7 | TRBV18 | CASSPRDSTYEQYF
TRBJ2-7 | TRBV5-1 | CASSLGPGDEQYF
TRBJ2-7 | TRBV11-2 | CASIKSGSGLPAYEQYF
TRBJ2-7 | TRBV18 | CASSPATAYEQYF
TRBJ2-1 | TRBV7-9 | CASSFGSTGDEQFF
TRBJ1-3 | TRBV4-2 | CASSRDGGSGNTIYF
TRBJ2-1 | TRBV4-1 | CASSSGAYLSYNEQFF
TRBJ1-1 | TRBV14 | CASSQVAGGEAFF
TRBJ2-5 | TRBV4-1 | CASSQVSSGPGWETQYF
TRBJ2-1 | TRBV7-3 | CASSLGRTTYNEQFF
TRBJ2-2 | TRBV5-4 | CASSFGSPHLFF
TRBJ1-2 | TRBV5-4 | CASSHRGGANYGYTF
TRBJ2-4 | TRBV6-5 | CASRASGRGKNIQYF
TRBJ2-2 | TRBV5-1 | CASSLGSLAGNTGELFF
TRBJ2-3 | TRBV28 | CASSVPGRTDTQYF
TRBJ2-2 | TRBV5-1 | CASSLALLAAPGRELFF
TRBJ2-7 | TRBV11-3 | CASSRGGEQYF